This TCR beta chain was documented in a study of patients and donors after allogeneic stem cell transplantation. TCRdb recomputed calls from the RT-PCR reads with MiXCR, one row per CDR3 protein. The data contain roughly 940,000 distinct CDR3 sequences, over 15% of them seen just once; the ten biggest clones take up approximately 5.9%. Sequences were obtained from blood, either unsorted or a sorted T cell fraction (not recorded which). This receptor was taken from a human donor who was either an allogeneic HSCT recipient or a stem cell or donor lymphocyte infusion donor (not recorded which). It is not recorded whose cells these are; they may come from a transplant donor.

The CDR3 reads CASSPRSFGAFF. The CDR3 coding sequence is TGTGCCAGCTCACCTCGGTCGTTCGGAGCTTTCTTT. This chain connects TRBV18 to TRBJ1-1; D unresolved. CDR1 is KGHSH and CDR2 is LQKENI in the germline V gene. V lost 3 bases and J lost 10, with 12 bases in between. The CDR3 length is 12 residues.